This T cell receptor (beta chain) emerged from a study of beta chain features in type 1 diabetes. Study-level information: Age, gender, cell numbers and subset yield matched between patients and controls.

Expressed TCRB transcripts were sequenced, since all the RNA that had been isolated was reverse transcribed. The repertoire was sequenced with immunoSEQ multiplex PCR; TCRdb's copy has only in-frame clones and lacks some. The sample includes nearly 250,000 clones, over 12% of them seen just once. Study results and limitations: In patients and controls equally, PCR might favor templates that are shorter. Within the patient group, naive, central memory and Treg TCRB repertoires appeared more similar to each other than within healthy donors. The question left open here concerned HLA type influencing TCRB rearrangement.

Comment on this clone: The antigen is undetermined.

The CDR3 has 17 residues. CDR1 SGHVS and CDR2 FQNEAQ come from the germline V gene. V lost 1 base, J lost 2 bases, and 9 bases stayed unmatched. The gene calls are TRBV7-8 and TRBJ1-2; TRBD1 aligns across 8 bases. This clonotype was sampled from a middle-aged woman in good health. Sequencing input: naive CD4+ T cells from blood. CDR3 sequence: CASSLEVHRGYNYGYTF. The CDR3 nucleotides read TGTGCCAGCAGCTTAGAGGTCCACAGGGGGTACAACTATGGCTACACCTTC.